The TCR beta chain described here comes from a study of OX40 agonist ivuxolimab in advanced cancers. Across the study: Dose-escalation patients were diagnosed with hepatocellular carcinoma, melanoma, renal cell cancer or head and neck cancer. Treatment received earlier with anti-PD-1, anti-PD-L1 or anti-CTLA-4 agents was allowed, and around 40% had some. Whole-study findings and limits: At doses 0.1 to 3.0 mg/kg, CD4+ and CD8+ clones expanded.

As regards this clone: As yet, its antigen is unknown.

Data came from immunoSEQ multiplex PCR; TCRdb stores just in-frame clones and leaves some out. Found here are around 33,000 clones, over 90% of them singletons; the top ten hold 4% to 5%. Germline V gene sequence: CDR1 SGDLS, CDR2 YYNGEE. The ends lost 3 bases at V and 10 bases at J; junction bases unmatched: 8. The length of the CDR3 is 15 residues. V usage is TRBV9 and J usage is TRBJ1-6, with 9 bases fitting TRBD1. The sequencing used CD4+ or CD8+ T cells sorted from blood, collected in a trial of the OX40 agonist ivuxolimab. The TCR sequence derives from an adult with an advanced solid tumor such as melanoma, head and neck, liver or kidney cancer. As DNA, the CDR3 is TGTGCCAGCAGCGCGACAGGGGGACTTGAGTCACCCCTCCACTTT. It is translated as CASSATGGLESPLHF.